Presented here are 19 T cell receptor beta chains from one specimen sequenced in a study of vaccination and CD4 T cells after COVID-19. The antigens these receptors bind are not known. The treatment here: approximately nine-day PBMC culture with coronavirus spike peptide pools or control peptides (ViraFEST assay). Sequencing of cultured CD4+ T cell DNA used the Oncomine TCR Beta short-read assay. TCRdb itself ran the PCR reads through MiXCR, one entry per CDR3 protein. This table holds some 8,800 distinct CDR3 sequences, about 65% found once. The sequencing sample was made of CD4+ T cells from blood, cultured in vitro. The receptors derive from a human donor who had recovered from COVID-19.

This sequence joins TRBV7-9 and TRBJ2-1; a possible D gene is TRBD2 (6 bases). CDR3 length equals 15 residues. V was trimmed by 8 bases and J by 6 bases, leaving 20 bases between them. Germline CDR1 reads SEHNR; CDR2 reads FQNEAQ (reference sequence). The chain's CDR3 is CASGLGKGTLNEQFF. CDR3 nucleotides: TGTGCCAGCGGGCTCGGAAAGGGGACTCTCAATGAGCAGTTCTTC.

V gene TRBV7-2 combines with J gene TRBJ1-2; no clear D. Germline V gene lookup returns CDR1 SGHTA and CDR2 FQGNSA. V lost 1 base to trimming and J lost 5 bases, with 11 bases between them. The CDR3 runs 14 residues. Here the CDR3 DNA reads TGTGCCAGCAGCTTAGATCGAGTGGATTATGGCTACACCTTC. Protein: CASSLDRVDYGYTF. Drawing the rest from reference TRBV7-2 and TRBJ1-2, the complete variable domain is GAGVSQSPSNKVTEKGKDVELRCDPISGHTALYWYRQSLGQGLEFLIYFQGNSAPDKSGLPSDRFSAERTGGSVSTLTIQRTQQEDSAVYLCASSLDRVDYGYTFGSGTRLTVV.

This clonotype came up once. In DNA form, the CDR3 reads TGTGCCAGCAGCCCCAATGCGAGGAACACTGAAGCTTTCTTT. It encodes CASSPNARNTEAFF. The chain uses TRBV7-2 and TRBJ1-1; no clear D gene. Deletions cut 5 bases from V and 1 base from J, with 11 bases between. The V gene's germline CDR1 is SGHTA and CDR2 FQGNSA. The CDR3 consists of 14 residues.

The gene calls are TRBV20-1 and TRBJ2-7; TRBD1 is a possible D gene (7 bases). CDR3 length: 16 residues. Germline CDR1 and CDR2: DFQATT and SNEGSKA (reference sequence). V lost 6 bases and J lost 6, with 27 bases in between. The CDR3 region has the DNA TGCAGTGCAGAAGCGACAGGGACTGAGCGGGCGGGCGAGCAGTACTTC. Translated, it gives CSAEATGTERAGEQYF.

This sequence joins TRBV2 and TRBJ2-2; the match to TRBD2 covers 8 bases. The CDR3 runs to 14 residues. The germline V gene has CDR1 SNHLY and CDR2 FYNNEI. J was trimmed by 3 bases and V by 8 bases; bases with no gene match: 5. The CDR3 is CASFSGVHTGELFF. CDR3 DNA: TGTGCCAGCTTTAGCGGGGTTCACACCGGGGAGCTGTTTTTT.

By sample fraction, this clonotype is large (0.1 to 1%). J is TRBJ2-5 and V is TRBV30; no firm D call. The CDR3 covers 13 residues. V shed 0 bases and J shed 2 bases, with 7 bases lying between them. Germline V gene lookup returns CDR1 GTSNPN and CDR2 SVGIG (reference sequence). This chain's CDR3 is CAWSVGQQETQYF. CDR3 in DNA: TGTGCCTGGAGTGTAGGGCAGCAAGAGACCCAGTACTTC.

CDR3 sequence (DNA): TGTGCCAGCAGTTTAAACCCTAGCTCGAGGGGGGAGCTGTTTTTT. Protein product: CASSLNPSSRGELFF. The chain recombines TRBV27 with TRBJ2-2, with TRBD2 as a possible D gene (5 bases). The CDR3 spans 15 residues. Germline V gene lookup returns CDR1 MNHEY and CDR2 SMNVEV (reference sequence). V gave up 2 bases and J gave up 8 bases, with 15 bases separating them.

J is TRBJ2-3 and V is TRBV28; D unclear. V shed 4 bases and J shed 8 bases, with 10 bases lying between them. The CDR3 contains 12 residues. Germline lookup yields CDR1 MDHEN and CDR2 SYDVKM. CDR3 sequence reads: CASSSSRGTQYF. The DNA for the CDR3 is TGTGCCAGCAGTTCGTCACGAGGTACGCAGTATTTT. The variable domain in full, completed from reference TRBV28 and TRBJ2-3, reads DVKVTQSSRYLVKRTGEKVFLECVQDMDHENMFWYRQDPGLGLRLIYFSYDVKMKEKGDIPEGYSVSREKKERFSLILESASTNQTSMYLCASSSSRGTQYFGPGTRLTVL.

This clonotype has a handful of counts. V gene TRBV6-1 combines with J gene TRBJ2-2; 9 nucleotides align to TRBD1. The CDR3 sequence is 14 residues long. V trimming: 7 bases; J trimming: 4 bases; junction bases outside the gene matches: 4. Germline CDR1 is MNHNS and CDR2 is SASEGT. For the CDR3, the DNA is TGTGCCAGCAAGCGGACAGGGGCCACCGGGGAGCTGTTTTTT. Its translation: CASKRTGATGELFF.

The chain links TRBV7-9 to TRBJ2-2, with D possibly matching TRBD1 (5 bases). The V gene lost 2 bases and the J gene lost 1 base, with 8 bases spanning the gap. Germline-derived CDR1 and CDR2 are SEHNR and FQNEAQ (reference sequence). The CDR3 totals 15 residues. CDR3 amino acids: CASSLWGRNTGELFF. The CDR3 DNA reads TGTGCCAGCAGCTTATGGGGCAGGAACACCGGGGAGCTGTTTTTT.

This chain connects TRBV24-1 to TRBJ2-1; no reliable D call. Per the germline V gene, CDR1 is KGHDR and CDR2 is SFDVKD. There are 11 residues in the CDR3. V was shortened by 4 bases and J by 14 bases, with 11 bases between the two germline ends. CDR3 sequence (DNA): TGTGCCACCAGTGAGACCCGAAGGAAGTTCTTC. It codes for CATSETRRKFF.

This clonotype turned up a few times. The gene calls are TRBV7-2 and TRBJ2-7; D might be TRBD1 (6 bases). The length of the CDR3 is 12 residues. The V and J ends lost 5 bases and 4 bases respectively, with 9 bases between them. The V gene's germline CDR1 is SGHTA and CDR2 FQGNSA. The CDR3 region is CASSIQGYEQYF. The CDR3 nucleotides are TGTGCCAGCAGCATCCAGGGGTACGAGCAGTACTTC.

The chain employs TRBV27 and TRBJ2-3, with 7 positions matching TRBD1. Germline assignment: CDR1 MNHEY and CDR2 SMNVEV (reference sequence). With 6 bases clipped from V and 4 bases from J, the junction kept 13 bases outside the gene matches. CDR3 length equals 16 residues. The CDR3 here is CASSSNRGGRADTQYF. The CDR3 nucleotides read TGTGCCAGCAGCAGTAACAGGGGTGGGCGCGCAGATACGCAGTATTTT.

This clonotype turned up a few times. The chain links TRBV2 to TRBJ1-5; tentative D call: TRBD1 (6 bases). V was cut by 1 base and J by 2 bases, with 12 bases left in between. The CDR3 contains 16 residues. From germline, CDR1 is SNHLY and CDR2 FYNNEI. The CDR3 is CASSEGGLSGNQPQHF. CDR3 coding DNA: TGTGCCAGCAGTGAAGGGGGGCTGTCGGGCAATCAGCCCCAGCATTTT.

In its sample, this clonotype was seen a few times. This sequence joins TRBV27 and TRBJ1-2, with D perhaps matching TRBD1 (5 bases). This CDR3 comprises 13 residues. Trimming left V 6 bases short and J 4 bases short, with 12 bases between. Germline CDR1 and CDR2: MNHEY and SMNVEV (reference sequence). CDR3 loop: CASRGRVLYGYTF. The CDR3 nucleotides are TGTGCCAGCAGGGGACGGGTCCTCTATGGCTACACCTTC.

The chain joins TRBV21-1 to TRBJ1-5. TRBV21-1 is tagged as a pseudogene. The CDR3 contains 17 residues. This CDR3 is CASSPRGLPGSNQPQHF. The DNA of the CDR3 is TGTGCCAGCAGCCCTCGGGGACTGCCGGGCAGCAATCAGCCCCAGCATTTT.

The chain uses TRBV20-1 and TRBJ1-5, with D tentatively TRBD1 (5 bases). V lost 0 bases, J lost 11 bases, and 14 bases lay in between. CDR3 length equals 13 residues. Germline assignment: CDR1 DFQATT and CDR2 SNEGSKA (reference sequence). This CDR3 is CSARDQGVLAQHF. The DNA for the CDR3 is TGCAGTGCTAGAGATCAGGGCGTTTTAGCCCAGCATTTT.

The genes are TRBV19 and TRBJ1-5; TRBD1 matches 9 bases. V trimming: 5 bases; J trimming: 5 bases; junction bases outside the gene matches: 10. The CDR3 is made up of 16 amino acids. Germline values: CDR1 LNHDA, CDR2 SQIVND (reference sequence). The CDR3 sequence: CASSLGQGRMDQPQHF. CDR3 nucleotide sequence: TGTGCCAGTAGTCTGGGACAGGGAAGGATGGATCAGCCCCAGCATTTT. The variable domain in full, with the rest retrieved from reference TRBV19 and TRBJ1-5, is DGGITQSPKYLFRKEGQNVTLSCEQNLNHDAMYWYRQDPGQGLRLIYYSQIVNDFQKGDIAEGYSVSREKKESFPLTVTSAQKNPTAFYLCASSLGQGRMDQPQHFGDGTRLSIL.

The genes are TRBV27 and TRBJ2-7; weak D call: TRBD1 (8 bases). V lost 5 bases, J lost 9 bases, and 20 bases lay in between. This CDR3 comprises 14 residues. In germline, CDR1 is MNHEY, CDR2 SMNVEV (reference sequence). The CDR3 DNA follows: TGTGCCAGCAGTCCTCACCGGGAGGACAGGGCGCAGTACTTC. Its translation is CASSPHREDRAQYF.